This record covers a single T cell receptor beta chain. This sample was taken from a study of CD8+CD57+ T cells in acquired aplastic anemia. This CDR3 comprises 19 residues. J lost 4 bases, V lost 0 bases, and 14 bases had no gene match. The germline CDR1 and CDR2 sequences are DFQATT and SNEGSKA (reference sequence). Genomic DNA provided the template from which TCR beta VDJ and CDR3 profiles were obtained. TCRdb ran MiXCR on the reads and lists one entry per CDR3 protein. The table has around 200,000 distinct CDR3 sequences, over 55% seen once; the top ten hold about 29%. This chain joins TRBV20-1 and TRBJ2-1; 11 bases are a match to TRBD2. Sequences were obtained from sorted CD4+, CD8+, or CD8+CD57+ T cells (not recorded which) from PBMCs. The receptor's source is a human donor in good health. The CDR3 region is CSARDLSGRATSLYNEQFF. The CDR3, as DNA: TGCAGTGCTAGAGATCTTAGCGGGAGGGCCACTTCACTGTACAATGAGCAGTTCTTC.